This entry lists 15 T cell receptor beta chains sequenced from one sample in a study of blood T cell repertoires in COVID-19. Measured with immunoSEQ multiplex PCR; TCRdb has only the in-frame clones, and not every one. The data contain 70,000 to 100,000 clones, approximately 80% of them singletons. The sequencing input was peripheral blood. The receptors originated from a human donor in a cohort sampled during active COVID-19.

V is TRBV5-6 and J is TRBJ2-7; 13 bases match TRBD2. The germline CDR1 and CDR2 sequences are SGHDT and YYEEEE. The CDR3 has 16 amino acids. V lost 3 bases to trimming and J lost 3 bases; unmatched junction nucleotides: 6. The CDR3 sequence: CASSSPRLAGGYEQYF. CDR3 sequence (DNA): TGTGCCAGCAGCTCCCCACGACTAGCGGGAGGCTACGAGCAGTACTTC.

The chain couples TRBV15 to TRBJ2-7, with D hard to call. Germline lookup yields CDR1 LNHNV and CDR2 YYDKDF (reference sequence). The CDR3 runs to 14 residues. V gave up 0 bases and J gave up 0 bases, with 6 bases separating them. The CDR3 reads CATSREGTSYEQYF. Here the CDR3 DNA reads TGTGCCACCAGCAGAGAGGGCACCTCCTACGAGCAGTACTTC.

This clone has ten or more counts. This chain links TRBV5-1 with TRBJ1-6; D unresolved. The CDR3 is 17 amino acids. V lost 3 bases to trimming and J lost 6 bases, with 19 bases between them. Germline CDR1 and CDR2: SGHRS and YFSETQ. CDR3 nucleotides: TGCGCCAGCAGCTCCGTGGGCGAAGGAGGCATTAATTCACCCCTCCACTTT. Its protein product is CASSSVGEGGINSPLHF.

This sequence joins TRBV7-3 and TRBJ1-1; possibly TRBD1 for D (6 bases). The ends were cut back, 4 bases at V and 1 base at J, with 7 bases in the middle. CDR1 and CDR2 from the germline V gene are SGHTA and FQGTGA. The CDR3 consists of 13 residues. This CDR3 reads CASSWTANTEAFF. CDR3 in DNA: TGTGCCAGCAGCTGGACAGCGAACACTGAAGCTTTCTTT.

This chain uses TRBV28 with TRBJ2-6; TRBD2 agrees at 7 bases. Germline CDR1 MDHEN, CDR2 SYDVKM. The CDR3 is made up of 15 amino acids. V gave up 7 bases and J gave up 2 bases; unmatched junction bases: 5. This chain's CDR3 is CASTQREAGANVLTF. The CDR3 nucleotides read TGTGCCAGCACCCAACGGGAGGCTGGGGCCAACGTCCTGACTTTC.

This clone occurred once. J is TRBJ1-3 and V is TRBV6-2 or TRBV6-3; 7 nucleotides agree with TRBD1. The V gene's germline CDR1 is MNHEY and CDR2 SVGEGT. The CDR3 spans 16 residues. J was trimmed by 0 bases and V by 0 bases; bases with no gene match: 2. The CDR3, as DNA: TGTGCCAGCAGTTACTCGACAGGGTACTCTGGAAACACCATATATTTT. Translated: CASSYSTGYSGNTIYF.

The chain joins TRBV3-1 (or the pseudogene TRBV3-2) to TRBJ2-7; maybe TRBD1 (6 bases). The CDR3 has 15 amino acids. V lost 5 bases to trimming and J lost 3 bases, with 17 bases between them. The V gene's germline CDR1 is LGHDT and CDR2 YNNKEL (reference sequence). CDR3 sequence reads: CASSTRQADRYEQYF. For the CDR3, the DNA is TGTGCCAGCAGCACCAGACAGGCAGACCGCTACGAGCAGTACTTC.

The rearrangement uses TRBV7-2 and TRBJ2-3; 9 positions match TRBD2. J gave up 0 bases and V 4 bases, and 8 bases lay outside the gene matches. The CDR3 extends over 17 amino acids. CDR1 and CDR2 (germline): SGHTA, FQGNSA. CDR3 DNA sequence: TGTGCCAGCAGCTCGTCTGTAGCGGGGGTTAGCACAGATACGCAGTATTTT. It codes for CASSSSVAGVSTDTQYF.

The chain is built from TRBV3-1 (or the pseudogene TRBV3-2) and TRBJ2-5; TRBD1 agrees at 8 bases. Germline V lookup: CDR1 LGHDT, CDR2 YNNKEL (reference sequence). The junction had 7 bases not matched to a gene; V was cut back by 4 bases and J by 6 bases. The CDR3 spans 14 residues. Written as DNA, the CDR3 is TGTGCCAGCAGCCTTGACAGGGGCGGGCAGACCCAGTACTTC. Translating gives CASSLDRGGQTQYF.

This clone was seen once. The CDR3 loop reads CSVPQGVGETQYF. In nucleotides, the CDR3 is TGCAGCGTTCCTCAGGGGGTCGGGGAGACCCAGTACTTC. This chain connects TRBV29-1 to TRBJ2-5; 7 bases fit TRBD1. Germline CDR1 SQVTM, CDR2 ANQGSEA. The V segment lost 5 bases and the J segment 5 bases; nucleotides outside the gene matches: 8. The CDR3 is made up of 13 amino acids. Full variable domain (rest looked up from reference TRBV29-1 and TRBJ2-5): SAVISQKPSRDICQRGTSLTIQCQVDSQVTMMFWYRQQPGQSLTLIATANQGSEATYESGFVIDKFPISRPNLTFSTLTVSNMSPEDSSIYLCSVPQGVGETQYFGPGTRLLVL.

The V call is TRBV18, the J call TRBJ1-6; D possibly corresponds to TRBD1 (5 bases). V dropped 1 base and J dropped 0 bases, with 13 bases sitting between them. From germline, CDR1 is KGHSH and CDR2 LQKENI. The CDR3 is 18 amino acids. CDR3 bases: TGTGCCAGCTCACCACTTGAACAGGCCAGCTCCTATAATTCACCCCTCCACTTT. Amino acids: CASSPLEQASSYNSPLHF.

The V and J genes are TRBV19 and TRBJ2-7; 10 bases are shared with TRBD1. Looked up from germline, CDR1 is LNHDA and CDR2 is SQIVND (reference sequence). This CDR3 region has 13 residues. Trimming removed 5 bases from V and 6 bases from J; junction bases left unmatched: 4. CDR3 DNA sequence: TGTGCCAGTAGTCCCGGGACAGGGGCCGAGCAGTACTTC. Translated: CASSPGTGAEQYF.

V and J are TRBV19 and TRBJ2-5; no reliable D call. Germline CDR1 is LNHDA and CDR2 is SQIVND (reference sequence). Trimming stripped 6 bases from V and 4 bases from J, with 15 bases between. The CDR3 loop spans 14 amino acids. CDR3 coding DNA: TGTGCCAGTAGGGAAAGGCGGCGGTCAGAGACCCAGTACTTC. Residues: CASRERRRSETQYF.

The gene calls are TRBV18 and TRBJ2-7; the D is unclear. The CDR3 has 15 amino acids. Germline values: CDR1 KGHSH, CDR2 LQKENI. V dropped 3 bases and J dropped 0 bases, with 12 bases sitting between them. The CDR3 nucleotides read TGTGCCAGCTCACCCGCAGGTTTGAGCTCCTACGAGCAGTACTTC. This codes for CASSPAGLSSYEQYF. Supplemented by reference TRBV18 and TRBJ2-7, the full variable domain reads NAGVMQNPRHLVRRRGQEARLRCSPMKGHSHVYWYRQLPEEGLKFMVYLQKENIIDESGMPKERFSAEFPKEGPSILRIQQVVRGDSAAYFCASSPAGLSSYEQYFGPGTRLTVT.

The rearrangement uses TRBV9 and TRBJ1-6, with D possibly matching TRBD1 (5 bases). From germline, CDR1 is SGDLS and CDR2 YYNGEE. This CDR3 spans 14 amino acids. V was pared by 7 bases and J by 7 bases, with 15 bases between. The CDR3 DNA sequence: TGTGCCAGCTGGGGGGGGACTCTAAATTCACCCCTCCACTTT. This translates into CASWGGTLNSPLHF.